Here is one TCR beta chain with its context. This clonotype appeared many times. The antigen this receptor binds is unknown. Base qualities are not recorded, but no much larger clone differs from it by a single base. TCR beta CDR3 regions were amplified from RNA transcripts for repertoire sequencing. The first round of RT-PCR was done with HTBI primers and the Qiagen OneStep RT-PCR kit, and was followed by a second round of multiplex PCR, then size selection and purification. The libraries underwent paired-end sequencing with 100 bp reads on an Illumina HiSeq2000. The original pipeline was this. SOAPnuke was used to process the reads, removing any read that contained adapters or uncalled bases, had a mean Phred below 15, or lacked an exact match to the constant primer or identifier. High-quality paired reads were merged with COPE v1.2.5. Each unique nucleotide sequence was treated as a clonotype, and MiTCR v1.1 was used to align the clonotypes to the IMGT TRB V, D and J references. Analysis was restricted to V-J combinations with a frequency above 0.0001, which covered roughly 99% of repertoires. For each V-J combination, a TCR clonal expansion and chaos score was defined as F50 clonal expansion divided by the chaos observed in the TCRdist matrix. Welch's t-statistics and random forest were used to reduce features to 10 to 15 V-J combinations, which were fed into a naive Bayes classifier. The Morisita-Horn index was used to measure how similar the thyroid and blood repertoires were. In-frame beta chains were kept once TCRdb had trimmed the public reads at Q25 with fastp and called clones with MiXCR. Entries that share a CDR3 protein sequence are merged under the most common genes and DNA. These V and J calls are TCRdb output, not the study's own analysis. A total of hundreds of thousands of distinct CDR3 sequences appear in this sample, roughly 41% of them only once. The top ten clonotypes cover more than 2.5% of the sample.

V is pared back by 2 bases and J by 5 bases, with 6 bases lying between the germline termini. CDR1 and CDR2 are read off the germline V gene (reference sequence) as DFQATT and SNEGSKA. The CDR3 spans 11 residues, from the cysteine through the phenylalanine. Only the CDR3 region is kept as DNA, spanning 33 bases read in frame from base 1. Ophthalmopathy patients had moderately to severely active disease, Clinical Activity Score of at least 3, NOSPECS grade of at least 4, and disease duration under 3 months. Patients were excluded if they had other autoimmune diseases, uncontrolled infections, pregnancy or lactation. Diagnosis relied on clinical symptoms, serum thyroxine, TRAb, thyroid ultrasound and orbital computed tomography. Ficoll-Paque density gradient centrifugation was used to isolate PBMCs from approximately 10 ml of fresh peripheral blood. Total RNA was extracted with Trizol reagent and quality-checked on an Agilent 2100 Bioanalyzer.

This sample was included in a study of Graves' ophthalmopathy and Graves' hyperthyroidism (dated by TCRdb to 2017 to 2018). Broadly, across the study: Peripheral blood was collected at initial diagnosis, prior to any treatment. T-cell repertoires of thyroid tissue and blood were compared in over five hyperthyroidism patients. An independent validation cohort comprised some 18 hyperthyroidism patients and around 16 patients who later progressed from hyperthyroidism to ophthalmopathy. In total, some 130 blood samples were TCR-sequenced: under 45 ophthalmopathy, some 75 hyperthyroidism and approximately 17 hyperthyroidism-to-ophthalmopathy patients. To explore V-J signatures that separate ophthalmopathy from hyperthyroidism, a discovery set of about a hundred patients was enrolled, consisting of 40 to 45 with ophthalmopathy and fewer than 60 with stable hyperthyroidism. Following sample collection, hyperthyroidism patients were given methimazole at a starting dose of 30 mg daily, and ophthalmopathy patients were given high-dose intravenous methylprednisolone. TCR beta repertoire signatures were used to distinguish Graves' ophthalmopathy from Graves' hyperthyroidism and to predict progression to ophthalmopathy.

Paper-wide results and their limitations: Most expanded thyroid clonotypes with a frequency above 0.001 also appeared in blood, which suggests that blood repertoires may reflect the immune response in the thyroid. In validation, the model predicted ophthalmopathy progression with about 70% sensitivity and around 72% specificity; some 13 predicted patients were CT-confirmed with GO in a median of around 6 months. The 13-signature model separated ophthalmopathy from stable hyperthyroidism with roughly 88% sensitivity and 81.08% specificity in cross-validation, and 80%/75% in the test set. Sample size was not statistically predetermined, and group allocation was not concealed from the investigators.

The TCR comes from an adult man with Graves' ophthalmopathy. The sample taken for sequencing was peripheral blood. The chain employs TRBV20-1 and TRBJ1-1, with the D gene uncertain. The CDR3 in this case is CSARSGTEAFF. The bases read TGCAGTGCTAGATCCGGGACTGAAGCTTTCTTT.